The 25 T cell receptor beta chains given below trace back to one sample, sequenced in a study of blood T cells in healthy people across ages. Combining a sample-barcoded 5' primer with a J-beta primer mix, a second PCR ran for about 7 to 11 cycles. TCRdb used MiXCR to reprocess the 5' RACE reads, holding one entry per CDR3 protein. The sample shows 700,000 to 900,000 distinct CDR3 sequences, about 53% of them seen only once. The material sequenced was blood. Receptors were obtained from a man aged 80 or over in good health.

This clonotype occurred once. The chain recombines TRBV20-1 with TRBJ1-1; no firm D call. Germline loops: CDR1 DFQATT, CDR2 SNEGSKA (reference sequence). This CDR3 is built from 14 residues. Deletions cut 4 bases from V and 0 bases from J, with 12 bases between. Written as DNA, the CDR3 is TGCAGTGCTACCACTAGGACCATGAACACTGAAGCTTTCTTT. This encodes CSATTRTMNTEAFF.

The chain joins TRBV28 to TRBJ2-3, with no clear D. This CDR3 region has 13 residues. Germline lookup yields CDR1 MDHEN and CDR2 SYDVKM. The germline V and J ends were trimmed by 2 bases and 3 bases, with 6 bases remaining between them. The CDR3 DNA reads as TGTGCCAGCAGTTTAGGGGTAACAGATACGCAGTATTTT. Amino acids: CASSLGVTDTQYF.

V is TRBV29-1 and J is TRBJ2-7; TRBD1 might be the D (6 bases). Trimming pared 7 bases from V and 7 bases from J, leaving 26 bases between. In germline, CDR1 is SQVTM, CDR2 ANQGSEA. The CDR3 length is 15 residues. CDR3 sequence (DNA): TGCAGCGCCCGTTCGCCCGGGACACGTACGTGGGAGCAGTACTTC. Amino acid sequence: CSARSPGTRTWEQYF.

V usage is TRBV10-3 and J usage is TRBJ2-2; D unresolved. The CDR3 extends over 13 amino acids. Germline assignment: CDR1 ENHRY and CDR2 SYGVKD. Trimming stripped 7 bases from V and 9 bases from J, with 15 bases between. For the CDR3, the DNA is TGTGCCATCACCCCCAGCTTTAACCGGGAGCTGTTTTTT. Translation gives CAITPSFNRELFF.

The CDR3 is CASTPRTSGHRDAYF. The CDR3 nucleotides read TGTGCCAGCACCCCGAGGACTAGCGGGCACAGAGACGCGTATTTT. J is TRBJ2-3 and V is TRBV21-1; no check of the table's D call, TRBD2, against the DNA was made. TRBV21-1 is given as a pseudogene. The CDR3 runs 15 residues.

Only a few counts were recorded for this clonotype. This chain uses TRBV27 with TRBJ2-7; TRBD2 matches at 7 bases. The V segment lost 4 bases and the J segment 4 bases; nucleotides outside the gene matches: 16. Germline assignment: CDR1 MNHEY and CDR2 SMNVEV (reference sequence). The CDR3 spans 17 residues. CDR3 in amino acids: CASSYRGEREPSYEQYF. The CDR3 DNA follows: TGTGCCAGCAGTTACCGGGGTGAGCGGGAACCCTCTTACGAGCAGTACTTC.

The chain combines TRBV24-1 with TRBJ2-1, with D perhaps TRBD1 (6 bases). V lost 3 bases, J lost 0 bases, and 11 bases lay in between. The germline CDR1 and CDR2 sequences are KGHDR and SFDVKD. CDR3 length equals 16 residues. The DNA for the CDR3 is TGTGCCACCAGTGATGAACAGGGAACCTCCTACAATGAGCAGTTCTTC. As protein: CATSDEQGTSYNEQFF.

DNA for the CDR3: TGTGCCAGCAGCTGGCCCCGGGAGGGCAGGAACACAGATACGCAGTATTTT. Translation: CASSWPREGRNTDTQYF. The J gene is TRBJ2-3, the V gene TRBV5-5; 8 nucleotides line up with TRBD2. The V segment lost 3 bases and the J segment 2 bases; nucleotides outside the gene matches: 11. From germline, CDR1 is SGHKS and CDR2 YYEKEE (reference sequence). The CDR3 runs to 17 residues.

In DNA, the CDR3 is TGTGCCAGCAGCTTAACAGGGACCCATTCACCCCTCCACTTT. Protein product: CASSLTGTHSPLHF. V gene TRBV7-3 combines with J gene TRBJ1-6; TRBD1 might be the D (5 bases). The V gene's germline CDR1 is SGHTA and CDR2 FQGTGA. The V end lost 0 bases, the J end lost 8 bases, and 8 bases lay between the germline ends. The CDR3 consists of 14 residues.

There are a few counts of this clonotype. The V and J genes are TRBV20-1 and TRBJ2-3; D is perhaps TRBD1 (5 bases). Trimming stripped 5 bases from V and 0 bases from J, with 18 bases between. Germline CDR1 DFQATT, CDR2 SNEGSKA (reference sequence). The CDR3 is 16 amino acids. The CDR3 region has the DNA TGCAGTGCTCGCTCCCTATCGGACACTAGCACAGATACGCAGTATTTT. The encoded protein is CSARSLSDTSTDTQYF.

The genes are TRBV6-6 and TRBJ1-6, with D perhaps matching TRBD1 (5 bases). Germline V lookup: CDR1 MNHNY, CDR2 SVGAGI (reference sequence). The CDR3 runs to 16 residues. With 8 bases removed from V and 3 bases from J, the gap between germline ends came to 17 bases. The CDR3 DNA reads TGTGCCAGCGGACAACCCGGGGCCGACTATAATTCACCCCTCCACTTT. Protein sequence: CASGQPGADYNSPLHF.

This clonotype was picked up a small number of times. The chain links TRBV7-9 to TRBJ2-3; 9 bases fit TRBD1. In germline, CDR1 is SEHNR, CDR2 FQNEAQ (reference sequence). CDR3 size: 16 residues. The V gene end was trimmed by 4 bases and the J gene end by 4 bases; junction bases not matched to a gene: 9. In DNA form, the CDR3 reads TGTGCCAGCAGCTCCGCGGACAGGGGCGGCGCAGATACGCAGTATTTT. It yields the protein CASSSADRGGADTQYF.

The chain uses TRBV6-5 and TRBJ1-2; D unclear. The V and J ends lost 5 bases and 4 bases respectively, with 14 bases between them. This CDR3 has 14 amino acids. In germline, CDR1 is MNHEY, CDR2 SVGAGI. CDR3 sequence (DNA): TGTGCCAGCAGTCGAACTCAGGCGGCCTATGGCTACACCTTC. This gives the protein CASSRTQAAYGYTF.

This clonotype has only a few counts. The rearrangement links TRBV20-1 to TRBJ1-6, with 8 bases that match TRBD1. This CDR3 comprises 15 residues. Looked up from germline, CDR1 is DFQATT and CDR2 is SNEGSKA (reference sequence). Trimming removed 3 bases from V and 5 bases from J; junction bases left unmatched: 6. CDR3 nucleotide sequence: TGCAGTGCTAGCCTCCCGACAGGGGATAATTCACCCCTCCACTTT. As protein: CSASLPTGDNSPLHF.

The CDR3 DNA reads as TGTGCCAGCAGCCAAGATTGGGGCGAGCAGTACTTC. It yields the protein CASSQDWGEQYF. The chain joins TRBV3-1 to TRBJ2-4; D uncertain. Matching the DNA end better, TRBJ2-7 makes the J call doubtful. Germline V gene sequence: CDR1 LGHDT, CDR2 YNNKEL (reference sequence). The length of the CDR3 is 12 residues.

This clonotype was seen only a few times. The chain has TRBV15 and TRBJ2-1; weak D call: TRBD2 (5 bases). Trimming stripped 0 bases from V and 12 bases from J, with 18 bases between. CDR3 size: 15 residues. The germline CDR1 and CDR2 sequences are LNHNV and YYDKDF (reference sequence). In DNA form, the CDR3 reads TGTGCCACCAGCAGAGATCAGATTGCGGGCGGTGGGCAGTTCTTC. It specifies CATSRDQIAGGGQFF.

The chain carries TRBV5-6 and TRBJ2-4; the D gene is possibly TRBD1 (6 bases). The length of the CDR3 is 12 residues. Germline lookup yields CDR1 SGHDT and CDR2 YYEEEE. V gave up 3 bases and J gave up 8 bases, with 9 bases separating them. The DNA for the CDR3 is TGTGCCAGCAGCTCACAGGGTTACATTCAGTACTTC. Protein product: CASSSQGYIQYF.

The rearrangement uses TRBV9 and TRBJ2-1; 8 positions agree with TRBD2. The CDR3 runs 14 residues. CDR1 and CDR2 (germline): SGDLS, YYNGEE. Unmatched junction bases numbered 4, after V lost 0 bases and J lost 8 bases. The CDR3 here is CASSVVGTSDEQFF. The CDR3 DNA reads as TGTGCCAGCAGCGTAGTAGGGACTAGTGATGAGCAGTTCTTC.

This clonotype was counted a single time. The CDR3 protein is CSAREQPNSPLHF. CDR3 in DNA: TGCAGTGCTAGAGAGCAGCCCAATTCACCCCTCCACTTT. The V and J genes are TRBV20-1 and TRBJ1-6; D remains ambiguous. Germline CDR1 and CDR2: DFQATT and SNEGSKA (reference sequence). The V gene lost 0 bases and the J gene lost 7 bases, with 7 bases spanning the gap. The CDR3 extends over 13 amino acids.

This CDR3 is CASSYGERTDTQYF. The CDR3 DNA reads as TGTGCCAGCAGCTATGGGGAGCGCACAGATACGCAGTATTTT. J is TRBJ2-3 and V is TRBV7-3; a weak D match, TRBD2 (5 bases). Germline V gene lookup returns CDR1 SGHTA and CDR2 FQGTGA. The CDR3 has 14 residues. The V and J ends lost 4 bases and 1 base respectively, with 9 bases between them.

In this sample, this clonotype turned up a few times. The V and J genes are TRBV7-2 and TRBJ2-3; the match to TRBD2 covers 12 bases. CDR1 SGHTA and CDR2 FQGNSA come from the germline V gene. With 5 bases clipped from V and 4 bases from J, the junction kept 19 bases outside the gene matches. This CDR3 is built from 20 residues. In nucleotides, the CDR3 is TGTGCCAGCAGCCCCAAGGGCCTAGCGGGAGGGGCTACCCTCTCAGATACGCAGTATTTT. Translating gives CASSPKGLAGGATLSDTQYF.

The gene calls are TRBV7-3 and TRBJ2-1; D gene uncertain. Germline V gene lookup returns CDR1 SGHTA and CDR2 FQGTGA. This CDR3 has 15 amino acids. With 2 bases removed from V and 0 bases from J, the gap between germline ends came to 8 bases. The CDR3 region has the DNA TGTGCCAGCAGCTTAGCGGAGAGCTCCTACAATGAGCAGTTCTTC. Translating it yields CASSLAESSYNEQFF. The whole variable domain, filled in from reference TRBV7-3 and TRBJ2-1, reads GAGVSQTPSNKVTEKGKYVELRCDPISGHTALYWYRQSLGQGPEFLIYFQGTGAADDSGLPNDRFFAVRPEGSVSTLKIQRTERGDSAVYLCASSLAESSYNEQFFGPGTRLTVL.

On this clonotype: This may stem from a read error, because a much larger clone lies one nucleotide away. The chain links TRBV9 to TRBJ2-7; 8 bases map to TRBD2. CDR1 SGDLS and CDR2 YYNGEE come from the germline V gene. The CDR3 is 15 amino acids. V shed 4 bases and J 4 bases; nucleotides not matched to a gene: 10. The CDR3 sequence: CASSPLAAGGYEQYF. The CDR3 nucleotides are TGTGCCAGCAGCCCCTTGGCGGCGGGAGGATACGAGCAGTACTTC.

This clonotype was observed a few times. This CDR3 reads CSVEGGPETQYF. Written as DNA, the CDR3 is TGCAGCGTCGAGGGGGGTCCGGAGACCCAGTACTTC. This chain uses TRBV29-1 with TRBJ2-5; either TRBD1 or TRBD2 may supply D (6 bases each). Germline V gene data show CDR1 as SQVTM and CDR2 as ANQGSEA. CDR3 length: 12 amino acids. Trimming took 6 bases from V and 5 from J, leaving 13 bases between them.

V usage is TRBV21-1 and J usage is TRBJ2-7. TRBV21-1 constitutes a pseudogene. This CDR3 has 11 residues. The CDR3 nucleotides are TGTGCCAGCAGCTTTCGACGGGAGCAGTACTTC. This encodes CASSFRREQYF.